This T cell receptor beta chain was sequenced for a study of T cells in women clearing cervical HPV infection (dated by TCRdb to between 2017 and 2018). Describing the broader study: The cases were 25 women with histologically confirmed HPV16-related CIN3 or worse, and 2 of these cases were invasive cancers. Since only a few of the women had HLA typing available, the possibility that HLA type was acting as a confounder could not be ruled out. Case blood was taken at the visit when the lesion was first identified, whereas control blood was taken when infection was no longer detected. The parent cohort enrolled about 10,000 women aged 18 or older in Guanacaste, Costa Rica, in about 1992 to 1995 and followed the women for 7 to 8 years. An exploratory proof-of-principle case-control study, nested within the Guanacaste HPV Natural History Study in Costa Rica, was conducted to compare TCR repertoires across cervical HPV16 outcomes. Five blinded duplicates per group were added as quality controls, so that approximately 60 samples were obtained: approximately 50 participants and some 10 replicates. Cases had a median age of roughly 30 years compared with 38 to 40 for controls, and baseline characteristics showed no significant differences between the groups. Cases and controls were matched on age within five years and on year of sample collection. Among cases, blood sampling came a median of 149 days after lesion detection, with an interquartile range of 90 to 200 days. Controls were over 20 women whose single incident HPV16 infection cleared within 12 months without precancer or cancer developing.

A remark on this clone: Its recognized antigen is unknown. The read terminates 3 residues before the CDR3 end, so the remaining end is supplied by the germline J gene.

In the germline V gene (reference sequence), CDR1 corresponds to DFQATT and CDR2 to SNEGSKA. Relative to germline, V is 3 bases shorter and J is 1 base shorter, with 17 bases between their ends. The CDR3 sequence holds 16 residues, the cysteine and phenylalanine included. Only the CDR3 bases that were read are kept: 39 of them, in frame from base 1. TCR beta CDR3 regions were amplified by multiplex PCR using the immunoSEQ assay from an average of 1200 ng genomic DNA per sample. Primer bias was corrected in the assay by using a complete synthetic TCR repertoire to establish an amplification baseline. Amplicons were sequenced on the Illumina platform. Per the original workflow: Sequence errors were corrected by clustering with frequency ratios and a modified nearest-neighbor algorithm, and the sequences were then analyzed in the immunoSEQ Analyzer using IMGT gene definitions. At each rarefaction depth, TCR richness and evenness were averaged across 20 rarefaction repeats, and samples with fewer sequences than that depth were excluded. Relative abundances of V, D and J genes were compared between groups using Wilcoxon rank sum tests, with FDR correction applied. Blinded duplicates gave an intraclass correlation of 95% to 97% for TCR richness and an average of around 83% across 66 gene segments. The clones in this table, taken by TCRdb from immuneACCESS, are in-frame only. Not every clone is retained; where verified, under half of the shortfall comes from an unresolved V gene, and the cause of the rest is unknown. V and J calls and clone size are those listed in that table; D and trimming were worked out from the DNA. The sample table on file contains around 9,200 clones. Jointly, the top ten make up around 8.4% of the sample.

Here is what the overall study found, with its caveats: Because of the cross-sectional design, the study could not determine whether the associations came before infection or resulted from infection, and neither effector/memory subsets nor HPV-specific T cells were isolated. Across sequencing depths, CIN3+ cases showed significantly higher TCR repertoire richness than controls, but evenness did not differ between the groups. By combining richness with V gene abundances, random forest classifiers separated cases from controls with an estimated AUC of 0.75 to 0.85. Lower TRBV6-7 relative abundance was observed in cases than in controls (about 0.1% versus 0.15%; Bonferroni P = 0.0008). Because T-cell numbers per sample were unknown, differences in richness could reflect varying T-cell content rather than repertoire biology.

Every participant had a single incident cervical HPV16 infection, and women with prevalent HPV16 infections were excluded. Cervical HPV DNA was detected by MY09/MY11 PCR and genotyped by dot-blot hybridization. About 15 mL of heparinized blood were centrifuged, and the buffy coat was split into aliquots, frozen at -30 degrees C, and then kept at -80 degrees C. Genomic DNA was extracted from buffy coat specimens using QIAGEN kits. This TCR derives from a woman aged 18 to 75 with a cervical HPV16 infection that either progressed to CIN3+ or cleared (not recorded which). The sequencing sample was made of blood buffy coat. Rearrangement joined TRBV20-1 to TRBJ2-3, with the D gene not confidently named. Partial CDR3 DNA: TGCAGTGCTAGCGGTAATACCATGAGAGGCACAGATACG. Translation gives CSASGNTMRGTDT. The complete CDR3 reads CSASGNTMRGTDTQYF.